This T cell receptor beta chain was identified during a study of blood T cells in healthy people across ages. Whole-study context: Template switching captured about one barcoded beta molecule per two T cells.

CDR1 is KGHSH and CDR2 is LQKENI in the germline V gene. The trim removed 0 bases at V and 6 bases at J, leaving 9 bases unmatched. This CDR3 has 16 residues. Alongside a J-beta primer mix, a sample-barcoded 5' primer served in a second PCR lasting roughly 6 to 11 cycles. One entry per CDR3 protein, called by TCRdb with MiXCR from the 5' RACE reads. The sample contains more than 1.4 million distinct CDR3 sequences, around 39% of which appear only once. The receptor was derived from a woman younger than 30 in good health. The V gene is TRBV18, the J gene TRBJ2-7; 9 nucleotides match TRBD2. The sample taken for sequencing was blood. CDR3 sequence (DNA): TGTGCCAGCTCACCACCGGCGGGAGGGCCTCTTTTCGAGCAGTACTTC. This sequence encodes CASSPPAGGPLFEQYF.